The 27 T cell receptor beta chains below all came from one sample that was sequenced in a study of blood T cell repertoires in COVID-19. TCRdb's copy holds only in-frame clones and misses some; the assay was immunoSEQ multiplex PCR. The table shows around 190,000 clones, with roughly 88% occurring only once. Input material: peripheral blood. The source is a human donor in a cohort sampled during active COVID-19.

The J gene is TRBJ1-1, the V gene TRBV11-2, with D uncertain. The CDR3 is 12 amino acids. Germline V gives CDR1 SGHAT, CDR2 FQNNGV. The V end lost 1 base, the J end lost 7 bases, and 7 bases lay between the germline ends. Here the CDR3 reads CASSLAGSEAFF. In DNA form, the CDR3 reads TGTGCCAGCAGCTTAGCGGGGAGTGAAGCTTTCTTT. The full variable domain, with the rest looked up from reference TRBV11-2 and TRBJ1-1, is EAGVAQSPRYKIIEKRQSVAFWCNPISGHATLYWYQQILGQGPKLLIQFQNNGVVDDSQLPKDRFSAERLKGVDSTLKIQPAKLEDSAVYLCASSLAGSEAFFGQGTRLTVV.

A few counts support this clone. The V call is TRBV7-9, the J call TRBJ2-3; weak D call: TRBD2 (5 bases). The ends were cut back, 6 bases at V and 6 bases at J, with 10 bases in the middle. CDR1 is SEHNR, CDR2 FQNEAQ, per germline (reference sequence). This CDR3 has 12 residues. The CDR3 DNA follows: TGTGCCAGCAGTTCGGGGTGGGATACGCAGTATTTT. Translation gives CASSSGWDTQYF.

The chain links TRBV5-4 to TRBJ2-1; TRBD2 matches 7 bases. Losses at the gene ends were 1 base for V and 1 base for J; bases not matched to a gene: 8. This CDR3 contains 17 residues. The germline CDR1 and CDR2 sequences are SGHNT and YYREEE (reference sequence). The CDR3: CASSLIAGEGSYNEQFF. CDR3 DNA: TGTGCCAGCAGCTTGATTGCGGGAGAAGGATCCTACAATGAGCAGTTCTTC.

The genes are TRBV25-1 and TRBJ2-2; 9 bases map to TRBD1. The CDR3 has 15 residues. V lost 5 bases, J lost 5 bases, and 6 bases stayed unmatched. Germline V gives CDR1 MGHDK, CDR2 SYGVNS. In DNA form, the CDR3 reads TGTGCCAGCAGTAAACAGGGGGCTGGGACCGGGGAGCTGTTTTTT. Amino acid sequence: CASSKQGAGTGELFF.

A word on this clone: Other DNA sequences in the same sample also yield this CDR3. This chain joins TRBV10-1 and TRBJ2-5; maybe TRBD2 (5 bases). Deletions cut 5 bases from V and 2 bases from J, with 9 bases between. Germline CDR1 reads WNHNN; CDR2 reads SYGVQD (reference sequence). CDR3 length: 13 amino acids. This chain's CDR3 is CASSRDRQETQYF. CDR3 DNA: TGCGCCAGCAGTCGGGATAGGCAAGAGACCCAGTACTTC.

The genes are TRBV2 and TRBJ1-6; no definite D call. Germline lookup yields CDR1 SNHLY and CDR2 FYNNEI. V lost 5 bases, J lost 0 bases, and 5 bases lay in between. The CDR3 loop spans 14 amino acids. CDR3 in amino acids: CASSRSSYNSPLHF. Written as DNA, the CDR3 is TGTGCCAGCAGTCGGAGCTCCTATAATTCACCCCTCCACTTT.

The chain has TRBV28 and TRBJ1-1; possibly TRBD1 for D (5 bases). The CDR3 totals 15 residues. Trimming took off 5 bases at V and 2 bases at J, with 15 bases between the two ends. Looked up from germline, CDR1 is MDHEN and CDR2 is SYDVKM. Here the CDR3 reads CASSPHLDINTEAFF. DNA for the CDR3: TGTGCCAGCAGTCCCCATTTGGACATCAACACTGAAGCTTTCTTT. The variable domain in full, with the rest retrieved from reference TRBV28 and TRBJ1-1, is DVKVTQSSRYLVKRTGEKVFLECVQDMDHENMFWYRQDPGLGLRLIYFSYDVKMKEKGDIPEGYSVSREKKERFSLILESASTNQTSMYLCASSPHLDINTEAFFGQGTRLTVV.

As DNA, the CDR3 is TGTGCCAGCAGTTCTGCTATCAGGTACCAAGAGACCCAGTACTTC. Protein: CASSSAIRYQETQYF. The chain links TRBV5-5 to TRBJ2-5; D remains ambiguous. V was pared by 5 bases and J by 0 bases, with 14 bases between. Germline V gives CDR1 SGHKS, CDR2 YYEKEE (reference sequence). The CDR3 has 15 amino acids.

J is TRBJ1-1 and V is TRBV30; D is undetermined. There are 13 residues in the CDR3. With 4 bases removed from V and 10 bases from J, the gap between germline ends came to 19 bases. CDR1 and CDR2 (germline): GTSNPN, SVGIG (reference sequence). The CDR3 here is CAWNQPGGNLAFF. The CDR3 DNA is TGTGCCTGGAACCAACCGGGAGGAAATCTAGCTTTCTTT.

The V and J genes are TRBV5-1 and TRBJ2-3; 7 bases match TRBD2. Germline CDR1 is SGHRS and CDR2 is YFSETQ. The CDR3 has 16 amino acids. Trimming removed 0 bases from V and 0 bases from J; junction bases left unmatched: 4. CDR3 in amino acids: CASSLEASGSTDTQYF. The DNA of the CDR3 is TGCGCCAGCAGCTTGGAGGCTAGCGGAAGCACAGATACGCAGTATTTT.

The chain recombines TRBV3-1 (or the pseudogene TRBV3-2) with TRBJ2-3, with D possibly matching TRBD1 (6 bases). The V gene lost 3 bases and the J gene lost 5 bases, with 12 bases spanning the gap. CDR1 and CDR2 (germline): LGHDT, YNNKEL (reference sequence). The CDR3 has 14 amino acids. CDR3 DNA: TGTGCCAGCAGCCATAGGCGAGGGGGAGATACGCAGTATTTT. This gives the protein CASSHRRGGDTQYF.

The J gene is TRBJ2-7, the V gene TRBV28, with a possible D match to TRBD2 (5 bases). The CDR3 sequence is 14 residues long. Between the trimmed V and J ends, which lost 5 bases and 4 bases, there was a span of 15 bases. Per germline, CDR1 MDHEN and CDR2 SYDVKM. For the CDR3, the DNA is TGTGCCAGCAGTCCCCGGGCTAGCAGGTACGAGCAGTACTTC. Translated: CASSPRASRYEQYF.

This chain links TRBV18 with TRBJ2-7; D possibly corresponds to TRBD1 (5 bases). Per germline, CDR1 KGHSH and CDR2 LQKENI. V was cut by 3 bases and J by 2 bases, with 11 bases left in between. This CDR3 has 14 residues. The CDR3 here is CASSPGHRPYEQYF. CDR3 sequence (DNA): TGTGCCAGCTCACCTGGACACCGCCCCTACGAGCAGTACTTC. Full variable domain (remainder filled in from reference TRBV18 and TRBJ2-7): NAGVMQNPRHLVRRRGQEARLRCSPMKGHSHVYWYRQLPEEGLKFMVYLQKENIIDESGMPKERFSAEFPKEGPSILRIQQVVRGDSAAYFCASSPGHRPYEQYFGPGTRLTVT.

This clone has a single count. The chain recombines TRBV24-1 with TRBJ2-2; 8 positions match TRBD1. Germline V CDR1 and CDR2: KGHDR, SFDVKD. The CDR3 sequence is 17 residues long. J lost 3 bases, V lost 3 bases, and 8 bases had no gene match. CDR3 sequence reads: CATSDPGRGPDTGELFF. CDR3 bases: TGTGCCACCAGTGATCCCGGCAGGGGGCCAGACACCGGGGAGCTGTTTTTT.

This clone was seen more than once but under ten times. The chain couples TRBV28 to TRBJ1-4; TRBD1 is a possible D gene (5 bases). V was trimmed by 3 bases and J by 9 bases, leaving 14 bases between them. This CDR3 has 14 amino acids. Germline V gene data show CDR1 as MDHEN and CDR2 as SYDVKM. The CDR3 sequence is CASSFRRGTKKLFF. CDR3 bases: TGTGCCAGCAGTTTCAGGCGGGGCACGAAAAAACTGTTTTTT.

The genes are TRBV5-6 and TRBJ1-6; 9 positions match TRBD1. V shed 2 bases and J 8 bases; nucleotides not matched to a gene: 8. This CDR3 has 16 residues. Germline CDR1 and CDR2: SGHDT and YYEEEE. The CDR3: CASSFRTGARDSPLHF. CDR3 bases: TGTGCCAGCAGCTTCCGGACAGGGGCAAGGGATTCACCCCTCCACTTT.

The V and J genes are TRBV14 and TRBJ2-2; D is unresolved. Germline assignment: CDR1 SGHDN and CDR2 FVKESK. With 6 bases removed from V and 5 bases from J, the gap between germline ends came to 13 bases. The CDR3 is 14 residues long. In nucleotides, the CDR3 is TGTGCCAGCAGGAATACAGCTGGAACCGGGGAGCTGTTTTTT. This codes for CASRNTAGTGELFF.

This chain links TRBV5-4 with TRBJ2-1; 7 bases are a match to TRBD1. The V segment lost 3 bases and the J segment 7 bases; nucleotides outside the gene matches: 4. The germline V gene has CDR1 SGHNT and CDR2 YYREEE (reference sequence). The CDR3 contains 13 residues. The CDR3 spells CASSSQGENEQFF. CDR3 DNA: TGTGCCAGCAGCTCTCAGGGGGAAAATGAGCAGTTCTTC.

The rearrangement joins TRBV10-1 to TRBJ2-1; 11 nucleotides match TRBD2. The length of the CDR3 is 16 residues. CDR1 is WNHNN, CDR2 SYGVQD, per germline (reference sequence). The ends lost 6 bases at V and 3 bases at J; junction bases unmatched: 7. The CDR3 region has the DNA TGCGCCAGCAGACGTACTAGCGGGAGAGTCTACAATGAGCAGTTCTTC. Translated, it gives CASRRTSGRVYNEQFF.

This clone was counted ten times or more. The chain combines TRBV2 with TRBJ2-7; 7 nucleotides match TRBD2. Germline loops: CDR1 SNHLY, CDR2 FYNNEI. The length of the CDR3 is 15 residues. V gave up 3 bases and J gave up 0 bases; unmatched junction bases: 5. CDR3 nucleotides: TGTGCCAGCAGTGATTCGGGGGGAAGCTCCTACGAGCAGTACTTC. The encoded protein is CASSDSGGSSYEQYF.

The chain joins TRBV5-6 to TRBJ2-1; 7 bases are a match to TRBD1. Germline assignment: CDR1 SGHDT and CDR2 YYEEEE. The CDR3 covers 16 residues. With 0 bases clipped from V and 2 bases from J, the junction kept 5 bases outside the gene matches. CDR3 bases: TGTGCCAGCAGCTTGGCCGTACAGGGGCCCTACAATGAGCAGTTCTTC. Protein: CASSLAVQGPYNEQFF.

The rearrangement uses TRBV2 and TRBJ2-1; the match to TRBD2 covers 13 bases. The J segment lost 0 bases and the V segment lost 4 bases, leaving 6 bases of the junction unmatched. Germline V CDR1 and CDR2: SNHLY, FYNNEI. This CDR3 comprises 18 residues. Written as DNA, the CDR3 is TGTGCCAGCAGTGTTGGGACTAGCGGGGCGAGCTCCTACAATGAGCAGTTCTTC. It specifies CASSVGTSGASSYNEQFF.

CDR3 bases: TGTGCCAGTAGGGGACAGGGAAGGGGCACCGGGGAGCTGTTTTTT. Its translation: CASRGQGRGTGELFF. This chain links TRBV19 with TRBJ2-2, with 9 bases that match TRBD1. The germline gives CDR1 LNHDA, CDR2 SQIVND (reference sequence). Trimming at V came to 6 bases and at J to 4 bases, leaving 6 bases not matched to a gene. This CDR3 has 15 residues.

The rearrangement joins TRBV2 to TRBJ2-3, with TRBD1 as a possible D gene (5 bases). There are 13 residues in the CDR3. CDR1 and CDR2 from the germline V gene are SNHLY and FYNNEI. V was trimmed by 4 bases and J by 6 bases, leaving 11 bases between them. The CDR3 region is CASSGGHGDTQYF. In nucleotides, the CDR3 is TGTGCCAGCAGTGGGGGCCACGGGGATACGCAGTATTTT. Together with reference TRBV2 and TRBJ2-3, the CDR3 gives the full variable domain: EPEVTQTPSHQVTQMGQEVILRCVPISNHLYFYWYRQILGQKVEFLVSFYNNEISEKSEIFDDQFSVERPDGSNFTLKIRSTKLEDSAMYFCASSGGHGDTQYFGPGTRLTVL.

V and J are TRBV11-2 and TRBJ2-5, with unresolved D. CDR1 is SGHAT and CDR2 is FQNNGV in the germline V gene. The CDR3 consists of 12 residues. V dropped 2 bases and J dropped 9 bases, with 10 bases sitting between them. The CDR3 nucleotides are TGTGCCAGCAGCTTACCCCCACAAGCCCAGTACTTC. This encodes CASSLPPQAQYF.

The rearrangement uses TRBV29-1 and TRBJ2-3; 8 bases agree with TRBD1. The CDR3 length is 15 residues. Germline V lookup: CDR1 SQVTM, CDR2 ANQGSEA. The ends lost 6 bases at V and 6 bases at J; junction bases unmatched: 14. The CDR3 here is CSVESGGEGVDTQYF. In nucleotides, the CDR3 is TGCAGCGTCGAATCAGGGGGCGAAGGGGTTGATACGCAGTATTTT.

V is TRBV5-1 and J is TRBJ2-5; D might be TRBD1 (5 bases). The length of the CDR3 is 14 residues. Germline CDR1 is SGHRS and CDR2 is YFSETQ. V lost 0 bases to trimming and J lost 4 bases, with 10 bases between them. CDR3 sequence: CASSLASGLETQYF. CDR3 in DNA: TGCGCCAGCAGCTTGGCCTCAGGGCTAGAGACCCAGTACTTC.